This T cell receptor beta chain emerged from a study of human T cells and chemical hapten exposure. V lost 3 bases, J lost 0 bases, and 7 bases lay in between. Per germline, CDR1 SGHTA and CDR2 FQGNSA. The CDR3 runs to 14 residues. Whole-study findings and limits: Following DPC sensitization, TCRs present above 1 in 1000 frequency showed no change. Significantly greater numbers of large CDR3 similarity clusters came from expanded TCRs than from controls.

This clonotype came up many times. Its antigen is unknown. TCRdb re-analysed the RACE reads in MiXCR, keeping a single row per CDR3 protein. The table lists 65,000 to 85,000 distinct CDR3 sequences, about 10% of them singletons, with 3.5% in the top ten. Documented time point: patch test 1, 2 weeks after DPC sensitization. Regarding treatment: therapeutic diphenylcyclopropenone sensitization with weekly scalp DPC. The chain employs TRBV7-2 and TRBJ2-3; D is undetermined. The sequencing here drew on whole blood, taken in connection with sensitization to the hapten diphenylcyclopropenone (DPC). The TCR originated in a woman aged 55 to 70 with alopecia areata. Some clones in this sample may be carry-over from other donors' samples. DNA of the CDR3: TGTGCCAGCAGCTTTAGACTGAGCACAGATACGCAGTATTTT. Its protein is CASSFRLSTDTQYF. Full variable domain (remainder filled in from reference TRBV7-2 and TRBJ2-3): GAGVSQSPSNKVTEKGKDVELRCDPISGHTALYWYRQSLGQGLEFLIYFQGNSAPDKSGLPSDRFSAERTGGSVSTLTIQRTQQEDSAVYLCASSFRLSTDTQYFGPGTRLTVL.